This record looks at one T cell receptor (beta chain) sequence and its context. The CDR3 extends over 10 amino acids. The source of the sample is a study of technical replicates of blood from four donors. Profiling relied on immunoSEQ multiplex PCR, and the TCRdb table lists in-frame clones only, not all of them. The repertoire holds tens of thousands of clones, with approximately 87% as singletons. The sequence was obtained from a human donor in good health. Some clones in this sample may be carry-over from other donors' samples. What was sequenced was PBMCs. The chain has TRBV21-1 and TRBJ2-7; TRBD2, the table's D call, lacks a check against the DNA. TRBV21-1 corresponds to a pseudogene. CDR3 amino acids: CASIPREQYF. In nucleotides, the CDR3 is TGTGCCAGCATCCCTCGCGAGCAGTACTTC.